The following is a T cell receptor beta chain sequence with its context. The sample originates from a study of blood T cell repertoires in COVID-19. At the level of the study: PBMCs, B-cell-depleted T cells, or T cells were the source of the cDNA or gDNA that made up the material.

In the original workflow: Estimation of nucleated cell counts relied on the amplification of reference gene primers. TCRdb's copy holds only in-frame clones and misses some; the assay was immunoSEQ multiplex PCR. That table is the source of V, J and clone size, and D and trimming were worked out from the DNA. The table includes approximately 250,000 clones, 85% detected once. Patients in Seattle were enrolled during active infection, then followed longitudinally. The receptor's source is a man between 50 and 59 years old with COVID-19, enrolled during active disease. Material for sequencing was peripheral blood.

This chain's CDR3 is CASSLASGTKYGYTF. In DNA form, the CDR3 reads TGTGCCAGCAGTTTAGCCTCCGGGACAAAGTATGGCTACACCTTC. The genes are TRBV28 and TRBJ1-2; maybe TRBD1 (6 bases). The CDR3 length is 15 residues. CDR1 is MDHEN, CDR2 SYDVKM, per germline. V was pared by 2 bases and J by 5 bases, with 15 bases between.